Listed here are 24 T cell receptor beta chains from one sample, sequenced in a study of human CD4 T cells and Enterobacteriaceae. Sorting took every CD4+ cell except CD45RA+CCR7+CD95- naive cells, reaching over 98% purity. Assay used: immunoSEQ multiplex PCR; TCRdb lists only in-frame clones, some missing. The sample shows 27,000 or so clones, about 80% of them seen only once. The sequencing sample was made of memory CD4+ T cells from blood. Receptors were obtained from a human donor in good health.

The chain uses TRBV7-2 and TRBJ1-1; 7 bases map to TRBD1. V was clipped by 1 base and J by 11 bases; unmatched bases: 16. Per germline, CDR1 SGHTA and CDR2 FQGNSA. CDR3 length: 16 amino acids. The CDR3 reads CASSLGQVGQSRGAFF. Here the CDR3 DNA reads TGTGCCAGCAGCTTAGGTCAAGTGGGACAGTCCCGCGGGGCTTTCTTT.

J is TRBJ2-1 and V is TRBV11-2, with 7 nucleotides matching TRBD2. J lost 0 bases, V lost 5 bases, and 10 bases had no gene match. The CDR3 covers 17 residues. Germline CDR1 is SGHAT and CDR2 is FQNNGV. CDR3 DNA: TGTGCCAGCAGCCCCCGGGGAGGGCTGAGCTCCTACAATGAGCAGTTCTTC. Its translation: CASSPRGGLSSYNEQFF.

The chain employs TRBV2 and TRBJ2-3; D unresolved. The V and J ends lost 6 bases and 2 bases respectively, with 12 bases between them. The CDR3 loop spans 14 amino acids. Per germline, CDR1 SNHLY and CDR2 FYNNEI. The chain's CDR3 is CASRGLLNTDTQYF. The CDR3 region has the DNA TGTGCCAGCAGGGGTCTCCTGAACACAGATACGCAGTATTTT.

The chain recombines TRBV11-3 with TRBJ1-4; D is ambiguous. V lost 0 bases to trimming and J lost 4 bases, with 15 bases between them. Looked up from germline, CDR1 is SGHNT and CDR2 is YENEEA. This CDR3 has 17 residues. The CDR3 bases are TGTGCCAGCAGCTTAGATCAACCCGGACCGCATAATGAAAAACTGTTTTTT. This gives the protein CASSLDQPGPHNEKLFF.

The chain joins TRBV14 to TRBJ1-3, with D unclear. This CDR3 is 15 amino acids long. V was clipped by 2 bases and J by 4 bases, with 12 bases between them. Germline V lookup: CDR1 SGHDN, CDR2 FVKESK. The CDR3 loop is CASSQFQGGGNTIYF. The CDR3 DNA reads TGTGCCAGCAGCCAATTTCAAGGCGGCGGAAACACCATATATTTT.

Here the CDR3 reads CASSKEKDRKRFDLEKLFF. The CDR3 DNA follows: TGTGCCAGCAGCAAAGAAAAGGACAGGAAAAGGTTTGACCTTGAAAAACTGTTTTTT. The chain combines TRBV21-1 with TRBJ1-4; the table's D call, TRBD1, was not checked against the DNA. TRBV21-1 is deemed a pseudogene. The CDR3 totals 19 residues.

This clone was observed a handful of times. V gene TRBV27 combines with J gene TRBJ2-5; 12 bases match TRBD2. The V segment lost 5 bases and the J segment 0 bases; nucleotides outside the gene matches: 4. This CDR3 has 16 amino acids. Per germline, CDR1 MNHEY and CDR2 SMNVEV (reference sequence). The CDR3 region is CASSPGLAGHQETQYF. The CDR3 DNA is TGTGCCAGCAGTCCCGGACTAGCGGGGCACCAAGAGACCCAGTACTTC.

The rearrangement links TRBV7-2 to TRBJ1-2; D not resolved. This CDR3 comprises 12 residues. Germline V gene sequence: CDR1 SGHTA, CDR2 FQGNSA. V lost 8 bases to trimming and J lost 4 bases, with 11 bases between them. The CDR3 DNA reads as TGTGCCAGCCCACTACGGGGCTATGGCTACACCTTC. Amino acids: CASPLRGYGYTF.

The chain has TRBV5-1 and TRBJ1-2, with TRBD1 matching over 9 bases. The CDR3 runs 14 residues. Looked up from germline, CDR1 is SGHRS and CDR2 is YFSETQ. Losses at the gene ends were 1 base for V and 8 bases for J; bases not matched to a gene: 6. The CDR3 DNA reads TGCGCCAGCAGCTTGAAAGGGACAGGGAGCGGCTACACCTTC. Translation gives CASSLKGTGSGYTF.

This chain links TRBV5-1 with TRBJ2-1; TRBD2 matches at 9 bases. This CDR3 has 16 amino acids. The J segment lost 3 bases and the V segment lost 0 bases, leaving 4 bases of the junction unmatched. The V gene's germline CDR1 is SGHRS and CDR2 YFSETQ. CDR3 protein: CASSLESGRNYNEQFF. The CDR3 DNA is TGCGCCAGCAGCTTGGAGAGCGGGAGGAACTACAATGAGCAGTTCTTC.

V gene TRBV5-1 combines with J gene TRBJ2-2; the D is unclear. Germline-derived CDR1 and CDR2 are SGHRS and YFSETQ. V was shortened by 4 bases and J by 4 bases, with 14 bases between the two germline ends. CDR3 length: 15 amino acids. The CDR3 DNA sequence: TGCGCCAGCAGCGACCTTCCCGGTGGCACCGGGGAGCTGTTTTTT. Its translation is CASSDLPGGTGELFF.

The chain combines TRBV25-1 with TRBJ2-2, with 8 bases matching TRBD1. With V trimmed by 5 bases and J by 2 bases, 7 bases remained unmatched. Germline V gene data show CDR1 as MGHDK and CDR2 as SYGVNS. This CDR3 is built from 16 residues. The CDR3 sequence: CASSSTGTGNTGELFF. CDR3 bases: TGTGCCAGCAGTTCCACCGGGACAGGAAACACCGGGGAGCTGTTTTTT.

The rearrangement uses TRBV4-1 and TRBJ2-1; a weak D match, TRBD1 (7 bases). Between the trimmed V and J ends, which lost 3 bases and 8 bases, there was a span of 17 bases. The CDR3 is 15 residues long. Germline values: CDR1 MGHRA, CDR2 YSYEKL. CDR3 residues: CASSQPAGGRDEQFF. DNA for the CDR3: TGCGCCAGCAGCCAGCCCGCAGGGGGGCGTGATGAGCAGTTCTTC.

The CDR3: CASSLRGGRIAGGPETQYF. The DNA for the CDR3 is TGTGCCAGCAGCTTACGCGGGGGGCGCATAGCGGGAGGGCCAGAGACCCAGTACTTC. The rearrangement links TRBV7-2 to TRBJ2-5; 11 bases match TRBD2. The germline CDR1 and CDR2 sequences are SGHTA and FQGNSA. The junction had 15 bases not matched to a gene; V was cut back by 2 bases and J by 4 bases. The CDR3 length is 19 residues. The full variable domain, rest sourced from reference TRBV7-2 and TRBJ2-5, is GAGVSQSPSNKVTEKGKDVELRCDPISGHTALYWYRQSLGQGLEFLIYFQGNSAPDKSGLPSDRFSAERTGGSVSTLTIQRTQQEDSAVYLCASSLRGGRIAGGPETQYFGPGTRLLVL.

The DNA of the CDR3 is TGTGCCAGCAGTGGACACCTGAACACTGAAGCTTTCTTT. Protein: CASSGHLNTEAFF. The chain couples TRBV6-1 to TRBJ1-1; D is unresolved. This CDR3 comprises 13 residues. Germline CDR1 reads MNHNS; CDR2 reads SASEGT. The V end was cut by 4 bases, the J end by 0 bases, with 6 bases between.

This clone was picked up one time. This chain connects TRBV5-1 to TRBJ1-1; the D gene is possibly TRBD1 (5 bases). CDR3 length: 16 residues. V lost 4 bases and J 0 bases, leaving 16 bases between the germline ends. CDR1 is SGHRS and CDR2 is YFSETQ in the germline V gene. The CDR3 protein is CASSPSYGGLNTEAFF. CDR3 nucleotide sequence: TGCGCCAGCAGCCCATCTTATGGGGGTTTGAACACTGAAGCTTTCTTT.

This clone appeared a few times. This chain links TRBV2 with TRBJ1-5, with a possible D match to TRBD1 (6 bases). The germline gives CDR1 SNHLY, CDR2 FYNNEI. V gave up 8 bases and J gave up 4 bases, with 12 bases separating them. CDR3 length equals 13 residues. The CDR3 reads CASARGANQPQHF. The CDR3 coding sequence is TGTGCCAGCGCCCGGGGGGCAAATCAGCCCCAGCATTTT.

The chain couples TRBV5-4 to TRBJ2-2; no firm D call. V was clipped by 0 bases and J by 1 base, with 4 bases between them. The CDR3 has 14 residues. Germline V CDR1 and CDR2: SGHNT, YYREEE (reference sequence). CDR3 in amino acids: CASSLELNTGELFF. CDR3 nucleotide sequence: TGTGCCAGCAGCTTGGAGCTGAACACCGGGGAGCTGTTTTTT.

V gene TRBV18 combines with J gene TRBJ1-1; TRBD1 matches at 7 bases. The J segment lost 11 bases and the V segment lost 2 bases, leaving 14 bases of the junction unmatched. The CDR3 sequence is 15 residues long. Germline CDR1 and CDR2: KGHSH and LQKENI. CDR3 loop: CASSPNTQPQGVAFF. The CDR3, as DNA: TGTGCCAGCTCACCAAATACCCAACCCCAGGGGGTGGCTTTCTTT.

The V and J genes are TRBV21-1 and TRBJ1-4; the table gives TRBD1 as D, unverified against the DNA. TRBV21-1 is classified as a pseudogene. The CDR3 has 15 residues. The CDR3 is CASSKENRGIEKLFF. The CDR3 DNA sequence: TGTGCCAGCAGCAAAGAGAACAGGGGTATCGAAAAACTGTTTTTT.

This clone was recorded once. This sequence joins TRBV5-1 and TRBJ2-5; 10 positions match TRBD2. This CDR3 comprises 17 residues. The germline CDR1 and CDR2 sequences are SGHRS and YFSETQ. The trim removed 4 bases at V and 0 bases at J, leaving 9 bases unmatched. CDR3 coding DNA: TGCGCCAGCAGCCTAGGACTAGCGGTCGCGTACCAAGAGACCCAGTACTTC. As protein: CASSLGLAVAYQETQYF.

V gene TRBV27 combines with J gene TRBJ2-3, with 13 bases fitting TRBD2. The V gene's germline CDR1 is MNHEY and CDR2 SMNVEV (reference sequence). The CDR3 spans 17 residues. The ends lost 0 bases at V and 9 bases at J; junction bases unmatched: 9. The CDR3 sequence is CASSLSIGTSGEGTQYF. The CDR3 region has the DNA TGTGCCAGCAGTTTATCGATCGGGACTAGCGGGGAAGGGACGCAGTATTTT.

The V call is TRBV30, the J call TRBJ2-1; the D gene could be TRBD1 or TRBD2 (6 bases each). In germline, CDR1 is GTSNPN, CDR2 SVGIG (reference sequence). V was clipped by 2 bases and J by 12 bases, with 14 bases between them. The CDR3 runs 12 residues. CDR3 DNA: TGTGCCTGGAGTAGGGGGGAGGATTCGCAGTTCTTC. Translated: CAWSRGEDSQFF.

The chain joins TRBV6-6 to TRBJ2-7, with 12 bases matching TRBD1. The CDR3 has 16 amino acids. V dropped 8 bases and J dropped 4; count of bases not matched to a gene: 12. The germline V gene encodes CDR1 MNHNY and CDR2 SVGAGI (reference sequence). The chain's CDR3 is CASWDRGQHGRYEQYF. In DNA, the CDR3 is TGTGCCAGCTGGGACAGGGGGCAACATGGGAGGTACGAGCAGTACTTC.